This TCR beta chain came from a study of neurological immune-mediated disorders. V shed 6 bases, J shed 3 bases, and the junction held 3 bases outside the gene matches. Germline V lookup: CDR1 SQVTM, CDR2 ANQGSEA. This CDR3 has 12 residues. Findings and caveats of the study: One related-CDR3 cluster, found by phylogenetic grouping, held repertoires of 18 of 34 multiple sclerosis patients and is a possible signature. The multiple sclerosis repertoire cluster had no clinical or MRI correlate. Whereas HTLV-1-associated myelopathy showed the most TCR clonal expansion, multiple sclerosis showed the least, with levels below those of healthy controls.

The cDNA came from 5'RACE, which used 10-nucleotide random UMIs. TCRdb re-analysed the 5' RACE reads in MiXCR, keeping a single row per CDR3 protein. In the table there are 90,000 to 150,000 distinct CDR3 sequences, about 3.2% of which are singletons. This clonotype was detected ten times or more. The antigen remains undetermined. What was sequenced was PBMCs. J is TRBJ1-1 and V is TRBV29-1, with 8 nucleotides matching TRBD1. The sequence was obtained from a woman in her 30s with multiple sclerosis. The CDR3 DNA is TGCAGCGTACAGGGGGAGGACACTGAAGCTTTCTTT. Translating gives CSVQGEDTEAFF. The entire variable domain, with the rest obtained from reference TRBV29-1 and TRBJ1-1, is as follows: SAVISQKPSRDICQRGTSLTIQCQVDSQVTMMFWYRQQPGQSLTLIATANQGSEATYESGFVIDKFPISRPNLTFSTLTVSNMSPEDSSIYLCSVQGEDTEAFFGQGTRLTVV.